Presented here are 15 T cell receptor beta chains from one specimen sequenced in a study of siplizumab effects on memory and regulatory T cells. The table came from immunoSEQ multiplex PCR; TCRdb's copy has only in-frame clones and leaves some out. The sample lists 70,000 or so clones; approximately 88% were seen once. Sequenced input: Tregs sorted from blood. The receptors stem from a human donor in good health.

This chain joins TRBV7-9 and TRBJ2-7, with TRBD2 identical over 8 bases. The V gene end was trimmed by 2 bases and the J gene end by 3 bases; junction bases not matched to a gene: 9. Germline values: CDR1 SEHNR, CDR2 FQNEAQ (reference sequence). This CDR3 has 16 amino acids. The DNA for the CDR3 is TGTGCCAGCAGCTTATGGCGGGAGGAAAGGGTCTACGAGCAGTACTTC. This encodes CASSLWREERVYEQYF.

The rearrangement joins TRBV28 to TRBJ2-7; no firm D call. Germline-derived CDR1 and CDR2 are MDHEN and SYDVKM. The CDR3 spans 12 residues. The V end was cut by 6 bases, the J end by 7 bases, with 13 bases between. DNA for the CDR3: TGTGCCAGCAGGGGGATCGGGCGGGAGCAGTACTTC. Translated: CASRGIGREQYF.

This clone has only one observation. The rearrangement links TRBV6-4 to TRBJ1-5, with D hard to call. The CDR3 is 14 amino acids. V gave up 4 bases and J gave up 0 bases, with 7 bases separating them. Germline CDR1 and CDR2: MRHNA and SNTAGT. The CDR3 DNA reads as TGTGCCAGCAGTGGAGAGGATAGCAATCAGCCCCAGCATTTT. Translated: CASSGEDSNQPQHF.

This rearrangement joins TRBV10-3 to TRBJ2-5; D might be TRBD1 (5 bases). The length of the CDR3 is 13 residues. Between the trimmed V and J ends, which lost 2 bases and 1 base, there was a span of 5 bases. The V gene's germline CDR1 is ENHRY and CDR2 SYGVKD. CDR3 nucleotide sequence: TGTGCCATCAGTGAGCAGGGCCAAGAGACCCAGTACTTC. Its translation: CAISEQGQETQYF.

J is TRBJ1-2 and V is TRBV6-1; no firm D call. There are 13 residues in the CDR3. Germline V gene sequence: CDR1 MNHNS, CDR2 SASEGT. Trimming took 6 bases from V and 5 from J, leaving 13 bases between them. CDR3 sequence (DNA): TGTGCCAGCAGGACCGCGGCGGGGTATGGCTACACCTTC. Translating gives CASRTAAGYGYTF.

V gene TRBV2 combines with J gene TRBJ1-2; D unclear. This CDR3 region has 15 residues. V was shortened by 4 bases and J by 4 bases, with 16 bases between the two germline ends. CDR1 and CDR2 from the germline V gene are SNHLY and FYNNEI. The CDR3 spells CASSGRQASSYGYTF. The CDR3 coding sequence is TGTGCCAGCAGTGGTCGGCAGGCCTCAAGCTATGGCTACACCTTC.

Within the sample, this clone is medium-sized (0.01 to 0.1%). The chain has TRBV28 and TRBJ1-1; 8 nucleotides agree with TRBD1. Looked up from germline, CDR1 is MDHEN and CDR2 is SYDVKM. This CDR3 contains 15 residues. V lost 10 bases to trimming and J lost 2 bases; unmatched junction nucleotides: 12. CDR3 in DNA: TGTGCCACCCTCGGAACCAGGGGGCGCAACACTGAAGCTTTCTTT. It encodes CATLGTRGRNTEAFF.

This clone has just a few counts. The chain carries TRBV4-2 and TRBJ2-6; 8 bases agree with TRBD2. This CDR3 comprises 20 residues. The J segment lost 0 bases and the V segment lost 0 bases, leaving 10 bases of the junction unmatched. CDR1 and CDR2 (germline): LGHNA, YNFKEQ. CDR3 residues: CASSQDQREMFSSGANVLTF. CDR3 DNA sequence: TGTGCCAGCAGCCAAGACCAGCGGGAGATGTTTAGCTCTGGGGCCAACGTCCTGACTTTC.

The chain joins TRBV19 to TRBJ1-5; no definite D call. Germline assignment: CDR1 LNHDA and CDR2 SQIVND (reference sequence). This CDR3 has 17 residues. V dropped 5 bases and J dropped 0 bases, with 17 bases sitting between them. The CDR3 region is CASSLDTFTASNQPQHF. The CDR3 coding sequence is TGTGCCAGTAGTCTCGACACCTTCACGGCTAGCAATCAGCCCCAGCATTTT.

This rearrangement joins TRBV7-6 to TRBJ2-3; D not certain. The CDR3 runs 11 residues. Germline CDR1 is SGHVS and CDR2 is FNYEAQ. Deletions cut 2 bases from V and 5 bases from J, with 2 bases between. The CDR3 sequence: CASSLKDTQYF. Written as DNA, the CDR3 is TGTGCCAGCAGCTTAAAAGATACGCAGTATTTT.

This clone was recorded only once. This specimen includes other DNA sequences encoding the same CDR3. The CDR3 bases are TGTGCCAGCAGCCAGACAGGGAACACTGAAGCTTTCTTT. Protein sequence: CASSQTGNTEAFF. The rearrangement links TRBV7-9 to TRBJ1-1; D is perhaps TRBD1 (6 bases). The V end was cut by 5 bases, the J end by 1 base, with 8 bases between. Germline lookup yields CDR1 SEHNR and CDR2 FQNEAQ (reference sequence). CDR3 length: 13 residues.

The rearrangement uses TRBV9 and TRBJ1-3, with D perhaps matching TRBD1 (6 bases). This CDR3 has 15 residues. Germline loops: CDR1 SGDLS, CDR2 YYNGEE. Trimming left V 0 bases short and J 3 bases short, with 10 bases between. CDR3 amino acids: CASSVGAGVGNTIYF. CDR3 in DNA: TGTGCCAGCAGCGTAGGGGCAGGGGTTGGAAACACCATATATTTT.

The CDR3 region is CASSQDRGAQPQHF. In nucleotides, the CDR3 is TGCGCCAGCAGCCAAGATCGGGGAGCCCAGCCCCAGCATTTT. The chain is built from TRBV4-1 and TRBJ1-5; no clear D. V was trimmed by 0 bases and J by 7 bases, leaving 10 bases between them. CDR3 length: 14 amino acids. CDR1 and CDR2 (germline): MGHRA, YSYEKL.

The chain links TRBV7-8 to TRBJ2-3; D gene unclear. The CDR3 has 15 residues. V was shortened by 1 base and J by 1 base, with 9 bases between the two germline ends. In germline, CDR1 is SGHVS, CDR2 FQNEAQ. CDR3 amino acids: CASSLGTRRTDTQYF. CDR3 nucleotide sequence: TGTGCCAGCAGCTTAGGGACCCGGCGCACAGATACGCAGTATTTT.

DNA for the CDR3: TGTGCCAGCAACAGGGGGGTGAACACTGAAGCTTTCTTT. Protein: CASNRGVNTEAFF. V usage is TRBV6-1 and J usage is TRBJ1-1; TRBD1 aligns across 8 bases. The CDR3 spans 13 residues. Germline CDR1 and CDR2: MNHNS and SASEGT. V shed 7 bases, J shed 0 bases, and the junction held 1 base outside the gene matches.